Listed below are T cell receptor beta chains from one sample, sequenced in a study of PD-1 blockade in mismatch repair-deficient tumors. Measured with immunoSEQ multiplex PCR; TCRdb has only the in-frame clones, and not every one. The sample lists tens of thousands of clones; around 80% were seen once. This material consisted of peripheral blood, taken 12 weeks after starting pembrolizumab. These receptors were collected from an adult with mismatch repair-deficient cancer. Each CDR3 is given with its conserved first and last residue. D genes are given only for firm matches. For some rows the clone size is stated as once, few or many, or as a class when expanded; others skip it.

D	V	length	J	size	DNA	CDR3
-	TRBV27	14	TRBJ1-4	-	TGTGCCAGCAGTTTATATCCAGGGCTTGAAAAACTGTTTTTT	CASSLYPGLEKLFF
-	TRBV4-1	14	TRBJ2-7	-	TGCGCCAGCAGCAAGACGGACGGAGAACACGAGCAGTACTTC	CASSKTDGEHEQYF
TRBD2	TRBV19	15	TRBJ2-2	-	TGTGCCAGTATGACGCCTAGCGGGTTAACCGGGGAGCTGTTTTTT	CASMTPSGLTGELFF
-	TRBV6-5	13	TRBJ2-1	-	TGTGCCAGCAGTTACTCAGGGGTGGGTGAGCAGTTCTTC	CASSYSGVGEQFF
-	TRBV5-1	18	TRBJ1-1	-	TGCGCCAGCAGCTTGGACCCCTCAGGGGAACGGCGGAACACTGAAGCTTTCTTT	CASSLDPSGERRNTEAFF
TRBD1	TRBV4-3	15	TRBJ2-7	-	TGCGCCAGCAGCCAGGGGGACAGTGTCTCCTACGAGCAGTACTTC	CASSQGDSVSYEQYF
-	TRBV11-2	12	TRBJ2-7	few	TGTGCCAGCAGGTTGACAGGCTACGAGCAGTACTTC	CASRLTGYEQYF
-	TRBV21-1	19	TRBJ1-5	-	TGTGCCAGCAGCAAAGAGGGGCCGGCGCAGGGGGCGCGGTATCAGCCCCAGCATTTT	CASSKEGPAQGARYQPQHF
-	TRBV19	14	TRBJ1-4	-	TGTGCCAGTAGTGTGAGTGCAACTAATGAAAAACTGTTTTTT	CASSVSATNEKLFF
-	TRBV27	12	TRBJ1-1	-	TGTGCCAGAGATCACGGGAACACTGAAGCTTTCTTT	CARDHGNTEAFF
-	TRBV7-2	12	TRBJ1-1	-	TGTGCCAGCAGCCCGACTCGGCAGGGGGCTTTCTTT	CASSPTRQGAFF
-	TRBV5-1	16	TRBJ2-3	-	TGCGCCAGCAGCGGTTCTATTGCCTTTAGCACAGATACGCAGTATTTT	CASSGSIAFSTDTQYF
-	TRBV5-4	15	TRBJ2-3	-	TGTGCCAGCAGCTTGAGGAGGGGGCAGGCAGATACGCAGTATTTT	CASSLRRGQADTQYF
-	TRBV28	14	TRBJ1-2	-	TGTGCCAGCAGCCCAGGAGACAGGTCGTCCGGCTACACCTTC	CASSPGDRSSGYTF
-	TRBV6-4	12	TRBJ2-1	-	TGTGCCAGCAGTGGAGGGAACAATGAGCAGTTCTTC	CASSGGNNEQFF
TRBD2	TRBV9	17	TRBJ2-2	-	TGTGCCAGCAGCTCCTCGACTAGCGGGGCCAACACCGGGGAGCTGTTTTTT	CASSSSTSGANTGELFF
TRBD2	TRBV10-1	14	TRBJ2-3	few	TGCGCCAGCATTAGCGGGAGCTACACAGATACGCAGTATTTT	CASISGSYTDTQYF
TRBD2	TRBV9	15	TRBJ2-1	-	TGTGCCAGCAGCGGTAGCGGGAGGTTCTACAATGAGCAGTTCTTC	CASSGSGRFYNEQFF
-	TRBV7-9	17	TRBJ1-2	-	TGTGCCAGCAGCTTACCCCCAGCGGATCTATTTAACTATGGCTACACCTTC	CASSLPPADLFNYGYTF
-	TRBV11-2	15	TRBJ2-1	-	TGTGCCAGCAGCTTAGATCTGAGTTTGGGGGTAGGAGAGTTCTTC	CASSLDLSLGVGEFF
-	TRBV4-1	15	TRBJ2-2	-	TGCGCCAGCAGCCAGGACGGGACTTTCACCGGGGAGCTGTTTTTT	CASSQDGTFTGELFF
TRBD1	TRBV18	15	TRBJ1-1	once	TGTGCCAGCTCACCACCGGGACAGAGGAACACTGAAGCTTTCTTT	CASSPPGQRNTEAFF
-	TRBV7-9	17	TRBJ2-2	-	TGTGCCAGCAGCTTAGTGGGCCAGGGGTCCGGCACCGGGGAGCTGTTTTTT	CASSLVGQGSGTGELFF
-	TRBV19	15	TRBJ2-3	once	TGTGCCAGTAGTAGGCCCGGGACGGAGATGCGTACGCAGTATTTT	CASSRPGTEMRTQYF
-	TRBV7-8	14	TRBJ1-5	-	TGTGCCAGCAGCTTTAGCCCCGGCCATCAGCCCCAGCATTTT	CASSFSPGHQPQHF
-	TRBV7-9	12	TRBJ1-2	-	TGTGCCAGCACCCCGAACAGCTATGGCTACACCTTC	CASTPNSYGYTF
-	TRBV19	15	TRBJ2-1	-	TGTGCCAGTAGTATCTCAACCGGGAGAATTGGTGAGCAGTTCTTC	CASSISTGRIGEQFF
TRBD1	TRBV11-2	14	TRBJ2-5	-	TGTGCCAGCAGCCCCCGACAGGGAAGAGAGACCCAGTACTTC	CASSPRQGRETQYF
TRBD2	TRBV7-8	17	TRBJ2-3	-	TGTGCCAGCAGCTTAGCACCGGGACTAGCGGTAACAGATACGCAGTATTTT	CASSLAPGLAVTDTQYF
-	TRBV19	13	TRBJ1-1	-	TGTGCCAGTAGTATAACGGGGGCCACTGAAGCTTTCTTT	CASSITGATEAFF
-	TRBV15	18	TRBJ1-5	-	TGTGCCACCAGCAGAGATCCCCCAGGGCGGGGGCCCAATCAGCCCCAGCATTTT	CATSRDPPGRGPNQPQHF
-	TRBV5-1	13	TRBJ1-1	-	TGCGCCAGCGGTCCCAGGGGAGGGACTGAAGCTTTCTTT	CASGPRGGTEAFF
-	TRBV12-2	23	TRBJ2-7	-	TGTGCAAGTCGCTTAGCGACGTGGCTTTCGGCACGGCCATCCACACAACTCTCCTACGAGCAGTACTTC	CASRLATWLSARPSTQLSYEQYF
-	TRBV7-6	14	TRBJ2-7	-	TGTGCCAGCAGCCCCGGAGGGGGCTTCGGCGAGCAGTACTTC	CASSPGGGFGEQYF
-	TRBV11-1	12	TRBJ2-3	-	TGTGCCAGCAGCTTCAATTCAGATACGCAGTATTTT	CASSFNSDTQYF
-	TRBV15	15	TRBJ2-7	-	TGTGCCACCAGCAGAGATGGGACTCAAATATACGAGCAGTACTTC	CATSRDGTQIYEQYF
TRBD1	TRBV4-2	15	TRBJ2-7	-	TGTGCCAGCAGCCAAGGGGACAGCGAATCCTACGAGCAGTACTTC	CASSQGDSESYEQYF
TRBD1	TRBV6-5	12	TRBJ1-1	once	TGTGCCAGCAGTACAGGGGGAACTGAAGCTTTCTTT	CASSTGGTEAFF
-	TRBV10-2	16	TRBJ2-5	-	TGCGCCAGCAGTGAGTCGGCAGGGGTGTACCAAGAGACCCAGTACTTC	CASSESAGVYQETQYF
-	TRBV10-3	11	TRBJ2-1	-	TGTGCCATTCGGGTTTTAAATGAGCAGTTCTTC	CAIRVLNEQFF
-	TRBV27	15	TRBJ2-7	-	TGTGCCAGCAGTTTAGGGAGGGGGCGCAATCAGGGGCAGTACTTC	CASSLGRGRNQGQYF
TRBD2	TRBV2	14	TRBJ2-3	-	TGTGCCAGCAGGATTAGCGGGAGCACAGATACGCAGTATTTT	CASRISGSTDTQYF
-	TRBV9	14	TRBJ2-5	-	TGTGCCACCTCACCGACTAGGCGACAAGAGACCCAGTACTTC	CATSPTRRQETQYF
TRBD1	TRBV19	16	TRBJ1-2	-	TGTGCCAGTAGTATGAACCTGGACAGGGAACGCTATGGCTACACCTTC	CASSMNLDRERYGYTF
-	TRBV19	13	TRBJ1-1	-	TGTGCCAGTAGTATGACGGTGAACACTGAAGCTTTCTTT	CASSMTVNTEAFF
TRBD1	TRBV6-1	13	TRBJ1-4	-	TGTGCCAGCAGGTCGGGACAGGATGAAAAACTGTTTTTT	CASRSGQDEKLFF
TRBD1	TRBV5-1	15	TRBJ2-1	few	TGCGCCAGCAGCTGGACGGACAGGGAGAACAATGAGCAGTTCTTC	CASSWTDRENNEQFF
-	TRBV7-2	15	TRBJ2-7	-	TGTGCCAGCAGCTTAGTTCCCCAGGGGCCGTACGAGCAGTACTTC	CASSLVPQGPYEQYF
-	TRBV11-3	15	TRBJ1-5	-	TGTGCCAGCAGCTTAGATTCAGGGGAAGGTCAGCCCCAGCATTTT	CASSLDSGEGQPQHF
TRBD1	TRBV10-2	14	TRBJ2-7	-	TGCGCCAGCAGTGAGTACAGGGGTCCCTACGAGCAGTACTTC	CASSEYRGPYEQYF
TRBD2	TRBV7-8	14	TRBJ2-1	-	TGTGCCAGCAGCTTGCGGGGGGAATACAATGAGCAGTTCTTC	CASSLRGEYNEQFF